What follows are 8 T cell receptor beta chains derived from one specimen sequenced in a study of tumor and adjacent non-tumor tissue in lung cancer. Three rounds of nested PCR, following a modified ARM-PCR protocol, produced the TCRbeta library. MiXCR, run by TCRdb on the multiplex PCR reads, gives a single entry per CDR3 protein. The table has roughly 200,000 distinct CDR3 sequences, 71% seen once; the top ten hold under 30%. The template was RNA from unsorted bulk tissue. The sample taken for sequencing was lung tumor tissue. Receptors were obtained from a man aged 60 to 69 with non-small cell lung cancer.

With regard to this clonotype: The conserved closing phenylalanine or tryptophan is absent in this CDR3, likely reflecting a read error. The rearrangement uses TRBV7-8 and TRBJ2-3, with D perhaps given as TRBD1 or TRBD2 (5 bases each). This CDR3 region has 17 residues. Germline CDR1 is SGHVS and CDR2 is FQNEAQ. The CDR3 DNA is TGTGCCAGCAGCTCTGAAAAGTACAGGAGGCACACAGATATGCAGTATTAT. The encoded protein is CASSSEKYRRHTDMQYY.

With respect to this clonotype: An end of the junction does not agree with germline; a read error may underlie this. V usage is TRBV6-2 or TRBV6-3 and J usage is TRBJ1-2; 9 bases fit TRBD1. Germline CDR1 and CDR2: MNHEY and SVGEGT. The CDR3 sequence is 17 residues long. The CDR3 protein is CASGCWFGDRDDYGYTF. The CDR3 DNA follows: TGTGCCAGCGGTTGCTGGTTCGGGGACAGGGATGACTATGGTTACACCTTC.

This clonotype appeared a few times. This clone may be a read error of a much larger clone one base away. V gene TRBV20-1 combines with J gene TRBJ2-3; possibly TRBD2 for D (6 bases). Per germline, CDR1 DFQATT and CDR2 SNEGSKA (reference sequence). The V and J ends lost 6 bases and 1 base respectively, with 20 bases between them. The CDR3 spans 16 residues. The CDR3: CSAGGTTNGRTDTQYF. As DNA, the CDR3 is TGCAGTGCCGGGGGTACTACTAACGGTCGCACAGATACGCAGTATTTT.

A note on this clonotype: The germline gene is not matched at one end of the junction; a read error may be the cause. This rearrangement joins TRBV13 to TRBJ1-6, with 8 bases that match TRBD1. The CDR3 covers 14 residues. Germline lookup yields CDR1 PRHDT and CDR2 FYEKMQ (reference sequence). As DNA, the CDR3 is TGTGTCAGCAGCTTCAGGGGGCGTAATTCACCCCTCCATTTT. Translation: CVSSFRGRNSPLHF.

In the case of this clonotype: No conserved phenylalanine or tryptophan is present at the end of the CDR3, so a read error is the likely explanation. This chain joins TRBV6-6 and TRBJ2-7; 15 nucleotides line up with TRBD2. Germline trimming cut 5 bases from V and 2 bases from J; bases unmatched to any gene: 10. Germline lookup yields CDR1 MNHNY and CDR2 SVGAGI (reference sequence). The CDR3 spans 18 residues. Here the CDR3 DNA reads TGTGCCAGCAGTGATATCGGGACTAGCGGGAGGCACACCTACGAGCAGTACCTC. It encodes CASSDIGTSGRHTYEQYL.

Remarks on this clonotype: This may arise from a read error, as a much more abundant clone is one base away. The chain is built from TRBV6-6 and TRBJ1-6; 10 bases line up with TRBD1. The CDR3 spans 15 residues. Trimming took 1 base from V and 13 from J; bases not matched to a gene: 7. Germline V CDR1 and CDR2: MNHNY, SVGAGI (reference sequence). The CDR3 region is CASSYLDRGTSPLHF. As DNA, the CDR3 is TGTGCCAGCAGTTACTTGGACAGGGGGACCTCCCCCCTCCACTTT.

The chain employs TRBV10-3 and TRBJ1-5; no clear D gene. Trimming left V 0 bases short and J 4 bases short, with 1 base between. Germline V gene sequence: CDR1 ENHRY, CDR2 SYGVKD. This CDR3 region has 12 residues. The CDR3 sequence: CAISESNQPQHF. For the CDR3, the DNA is TGTGCCATCAGTGAGTCGAATCAGCCCCAGCATTTT.

This chain joins TRBV7-2 and TRBJ2-1; 7 bases match TRBD2. Trimming cost V 1 base and J 6 bases; bases outside gene matches: 6. The CDR3 runs to 15 residues. Germline CDR1 SGHTA, CDR2 FQGNSA. The CDR3 protein is CASSLGLAAFNEQFF. CDR3 coding DNA: TGTGCCAGCAGCTTAGGTCTAGCGGCTTTCAATGAGCAGTTCTTC. Using reference TRBV7-2 and TRBJ2-1 for the parts outside the CDR3, the full variable domain is GAGVSQSPSNKVTEKGKDVELRCDPISGHTALYWYRQSLGQGLEFLIYFQGNSAPDKSGLPSDRFSAERTGGSVSTLTIQRTQQEDSAVYLCASSLGLAAFNEQFFGPGTRLTVL.